This entry lists 20 T cell receptor beta chains sequenced from one sample in a study of CXCR3-negative and CXCR3-positive naive CD8 T cells. UMI-labeled 5' RACE TRB cDNA libraries were prepared from the cells. TCRdb reprocessed the 5' RACE reads; each CDR3 protein has one entry and no DNA is given. The listing contains some 66,000 distinct CDR3 sequences. Sequencing used naive CXCR3- CD8+ T cells from blood. Subset noted: CD45RO-CCR7+CD27+CD95- naive CD8+ T cells lacking CXCR3 (TNR3-). The receptors here all came from a human donor in good health. Some clones in this sample may be carry-over from other donors' samples.

The chain couples TRBV6-5 to TRBJ2-1; TCRdb reports TRBD1, a call that lacks DNA to check it against. CDR1 and CDR2 (germline): MNHEY, SVGAGI. CDR3 length: 15 residues. This chain's CDR3 is CASSYGQGPAYEQFF.

Here the CDR3 reads CSARDYRDPVRETQYF. The chain combines TRBV20-1 with TRBJ2-5; as DNA is missing, the TRBD1 call by TCRdb cannot be tested. Germline CDR1 DFQATT, CDR2 SNEGSKA (reference sequence). This CDR3 is 16 amino acids long.

This chain joins TRBV7-8 and TRBJ2-1; no DNA is available, so the TRBD1 call from TCRdb remains unchecked. This CDR3 comprises 16 residues. Germline V gene data show CDR1 as SGHVS and CDR2 as FQNEAQ. CDR3 protein: CASRVTGTTTYNEQFF.

The chain has TRBV29-1 and TRBJ2-1. Germline V lookup: CDR1 SQVTM, CDR2 ANQGSEA. CDR3 length equals 12 residues. The CDR3 protein is CSLRSSYNEQFF.

V is TRBV29-1 and J is TRBJ1-1; as DNA is missing, the TRBD1 call by TCRdb cannot be tested. Germline V gives CDR1 SQVTM, CDR2 ANQGSEA. There are 12 residues in the CDR3. The CDR3 reads CSVPGTNTEAFF.

The chain links TRBV12-3 or TRBV12-4 to TRBJ1-2; with no DNA, the TCRdb D assignment of TRBD1 cannot be verified. This CDR3 spans 13 amino acids. CDR3 region: CASSPGTGYGYTF.

The gene calls are TRBV6-5 and TRBJ2-7; without DNA, the TCRdb call of TRBD2 cannot be checked. The germline CDR1 and CDR2 sequences are MNHEY and SVGAGI. This CDR3 comprises 16 residues. CDR3 sequence: CASSYSGGRGTYEQYF.

The chain has TRBV29-1 and TRBJ2-3; the TRBD1 assignment by TCRdb is unverifiable without DNA. Germline V CDR1 and CDR2: SQVTM, ANQGSEA. The length of the CDR3 is 13 residues. The CDR3 sequence is CSDHRGREHTQYF.

The chain uses TRBV14 and TRBJ2-3; the D call from TCRdb, TRBD2, cannot be confirmed without DNA. Germline V gene lookup returns CDR1 SGHDN and CDR2 FVKESK. The CDR3 length is 15 residues. The CDR3 loop is CASSQTSGNTDTQYF.

The chain is built from TRBV27 and TRBJ2-1. The CDR3 has 14 amino acids. The germline V gene encodes CDR1 MNHEY and CDR2 SMNVEV (reference sequence). CDR3 loop: CASSSGSSYNEQFF.

The chain joins TRBV5-6 to TRBJ2-2; TCRdb names TRBD1, which stays unverified in the absence of DNA. Germline CDR1 is SGHDT and CDR2 is YYEEEE. The CDR3 extends over 16 amino acids. The CDR3: CASSSIMDSYTGELFF.

The CDR3 spells CSARDISAGTGELFF. V is TRBV29-1 and J is TRBJ2-2; TCRdb outputs TRBD2, but without DNA this stays unchecked. Germline loops: CDR1 SQVTM, CDR2 ANQGSEA. This CDR3 comprises 15 residues.

The chain employs TRBV7-9 and TRBJ2-7; the TRBD2 assignment by TCRdb is unverifiable without DNA. The CDR3 extends over 14 amino acids. Germline values: CDR1 SEHNR, CDR2 FQNEAQ (reference sequence). The CDR3 here is CASSSGLAAYEQYF.

The gene calls are TRBV29-1 and TRBJ1-5. The CDR3 loop spans 15 amino acids. Germline-derived CDR1 and CDR2 are SQVTM and ANQGSEA. Here the CDR3 reads CSALAEGTSNQPQHF.

V gene TRBV4-3 combines with J gene TRBJ2-1; the TCRdb call, TRBD2, lacks DNA for checking. This CDR3 spans 17 amino acids. Germline-derived CDR1 and CDR2 are LGHNA and YSLEER. CDR3 region: CASSPYLAGKSYNEQFF.

The V and J genes are TRBV7-9 and TRBJ1-1; TCRdb outputs TRBD1, but without DNA this stays unchecked. The CDR3 spans 13 residues. Per the germline V gene, CDR1 is SEHNR and CDR2 is FQNEAQ (reference sequence). CDR3 protein: CASAQGSNTEAFF.

This chain uses TRBV5-6 with TRBJ1-5; lacking DNA, the TRBD1 call made by TCRdb goes unchecked. Germline CDR1 reads SGHDT; CDR2 reads YYEEEE. This CDR3 has 14 residues. The CDR3 is CASQKTGGGQPQHF.

This chain links TRBV29-1 with TRBJ1-1; TCRdb's D gene call, TRBD1, goes unchecked for lack of DNA. CDR3 length: 12 amino acids. CDR1 and CDR2 (germline): SQVTM, ANQGSEA. This CDR3 is CSVPWGDTEAFF.

The chain combines TRBV29-1 with TRBJ2-1. The CDR3 contains 12 residues. The germline gives CDR1 SQVTM, CDR2 ANQGSEA. CDR3: CSVFGAYNEQFF.

V and J are TRBV6-5 and TRBJ2-1; the TCRdb D gene call, TRBD1, has no DNA to confirm it. CDR1 and CDR2 from the germline V gene are MNHEY and SVGAGI. The CDR3 runs 14 residues. CDR3 residues: CASRRQGAYNEQFF.